Given below is one T cell receptor (beta chain) in context. The junction had 5 bases not matched to a gene; V was cut back by 6 bases and J by 0 bases. The CDR3 consists of 16 residues. Germline V gene data show CDR1 as SGHNT and CDR2 as YYREEE (reference sequence). With random hexamers, reverse transcription was performed on roughly 0.5 to 1 ug of RNA. One entry per CDR3 protein results from TCRdb running MiXCR on the immunoSEQ multiplex PCR reads. The sample carries 150,000 to 200,000 distinct CDR3 sequences, approximately 96% recorded once. This specimen comes from a study of CD8 T cells in Susac syndrome.

This clonotype was sampled from a human donor in good health. This chain joins TRBV5-4 and TRBJ2-3; TRBD2 matches at 12 bases. Source material: CD4+ T cells from PBMCs. The CDR3 DNA is TGTGCCAGCACCCGACTAGCGGGGGCAAGCACAGATACGCAGTATTTT. This sequence encodes CASTRLAGASTDTQYF.